This T cell receptor beta chain was sequenced during a study of graft-versus-host responses after intestinal transplantation. Study-wide background: Tacrolimus and steroids were given for around 3 years to all recipients after anti-thymocyte globulin induction. Broader study findings: Researchers found GvH clones in recipient marrow, and some showed up first in ileum or blood. Early post-transplant HvG declines showed an association with peak circulating GvH clone levels. Patients who carried graft-donor T cell macrochimerism also had high graft-versus-host to host-versus-graft clonal ratios in their allografts.

Per germline, CDR1 MNHNS and CDR2 SASEGT. The CDR3 is made up of 17 amino acids. After removal of 1 base from V and 5 bases from J, the junction contained 12 bases not matched to a gene. This clone was counted a few times. What it binds is unknown. The repertoire was sequenced with immunoSEQ multiplex PCR; TCRdb's copy has only in-frame clones and lacks some. Of roughly 75,000 clones listed, 90% to 95% are singletons. This sequence was found in a human donor who received an intestinal transplant. The chain uses TRBV6-1 and TRBJ2-7, with 9 bases identical to TRBD1. This material consisted of unstimulated CD4+ T cells sorted from spleen or lymph node cells, taken before intestinal transplant. The CDR3 here is CASSEVRSRDRVNEQYF. The CDR3 DNA is TGTGCCAGCAGTGAAGTTAGGTCACGGGACAGGGTTAACGAGCAGTACTTC.